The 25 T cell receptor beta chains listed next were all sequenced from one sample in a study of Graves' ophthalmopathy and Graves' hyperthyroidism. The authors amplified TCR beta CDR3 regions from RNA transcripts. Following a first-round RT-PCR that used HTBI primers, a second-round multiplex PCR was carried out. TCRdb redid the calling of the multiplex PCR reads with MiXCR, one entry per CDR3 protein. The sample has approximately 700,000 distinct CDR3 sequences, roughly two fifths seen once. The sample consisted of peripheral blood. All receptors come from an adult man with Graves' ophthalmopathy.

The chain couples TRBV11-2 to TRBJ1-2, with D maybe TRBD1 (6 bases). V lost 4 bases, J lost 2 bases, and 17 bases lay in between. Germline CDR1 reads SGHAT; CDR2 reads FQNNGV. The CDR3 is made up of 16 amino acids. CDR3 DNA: TGTGCCAGCAGCTCCAGCCCAGGGGCCGGCAACTATGGCTACACCTTC. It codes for CASSSSPGAGNYGYTF.

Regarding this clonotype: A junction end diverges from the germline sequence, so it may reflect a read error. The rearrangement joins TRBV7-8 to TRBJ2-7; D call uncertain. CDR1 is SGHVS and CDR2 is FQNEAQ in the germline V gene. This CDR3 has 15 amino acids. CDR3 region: CASSQDPAGSYEQYF. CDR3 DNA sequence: TGCGCCAGCAGCCAAGACCCGGCCGGCTCCTACGAGCAGTACTTC.

The CDR3 reads CASSSPGLDTDTQYF. The CDR3 DNA is TGTGCCAGCAGCTCTCCCGGGCTAGACACAGATACGCAGTATTTT. The rearrangement joins TRBV11-2 to TRBJ2-3, with D unclear. Per germline, CDR1 SGHAT and CDR2 FQNNGV. The CDR3 totals 15 residues. V was pared by 4 bases and J by 2 bases, with 13 bases between.

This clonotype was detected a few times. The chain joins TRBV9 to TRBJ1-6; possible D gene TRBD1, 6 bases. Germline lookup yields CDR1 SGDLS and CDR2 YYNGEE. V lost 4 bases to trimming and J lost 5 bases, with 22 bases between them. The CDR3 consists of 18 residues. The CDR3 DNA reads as TGTGCCAGCAGCCCAAGAGGTTTGGGGGCTCTTGATAATTCACCCCTCCACTTT. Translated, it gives CASSPRGLGALDNSPLHF.

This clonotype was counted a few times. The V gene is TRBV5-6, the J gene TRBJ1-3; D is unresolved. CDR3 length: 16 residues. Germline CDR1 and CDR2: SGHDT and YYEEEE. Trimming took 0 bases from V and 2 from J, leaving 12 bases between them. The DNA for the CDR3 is TGTGCCAGCAGCTTGGGTGGCAGTTATACTGGAAACACCATATATTTT. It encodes CASSLGGSYTGNTIYF. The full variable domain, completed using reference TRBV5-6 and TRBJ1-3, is DAGVTQSPTHLIKTRGQQVTLRCSPKSGHDTVSWYQQALGQGPQFIFQYYEEEERQRGNFPDRFSGHQFPNYSSELNVNALLLGDSALYLCASSLGGSYTGNTIYFGEGSWLTVV.

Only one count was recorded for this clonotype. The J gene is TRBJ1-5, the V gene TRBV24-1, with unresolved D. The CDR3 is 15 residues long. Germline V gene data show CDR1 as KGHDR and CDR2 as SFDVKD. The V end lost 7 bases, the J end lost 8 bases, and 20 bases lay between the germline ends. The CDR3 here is CATSSPTPDDKPQHF. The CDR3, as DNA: TGTGCCACCAGCTCACCAACGCCCGATGACAAGCCCCAGCATTTT.

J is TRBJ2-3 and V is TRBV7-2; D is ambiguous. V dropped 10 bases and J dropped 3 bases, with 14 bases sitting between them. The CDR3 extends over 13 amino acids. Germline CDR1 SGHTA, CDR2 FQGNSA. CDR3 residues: CATLSVPTDTQYF. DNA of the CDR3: TGTGCCACCCTTTCAGTTCCGACAGATACGCAGTATTTT.

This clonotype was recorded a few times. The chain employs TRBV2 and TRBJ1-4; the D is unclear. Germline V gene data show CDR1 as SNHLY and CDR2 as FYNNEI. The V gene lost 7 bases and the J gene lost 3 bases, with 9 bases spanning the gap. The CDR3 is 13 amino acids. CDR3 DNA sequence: TGTGCCAGCATTGCAGGATCTAATGAAAAACTGTTTTTT. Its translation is CASIAGSNEKLFF.

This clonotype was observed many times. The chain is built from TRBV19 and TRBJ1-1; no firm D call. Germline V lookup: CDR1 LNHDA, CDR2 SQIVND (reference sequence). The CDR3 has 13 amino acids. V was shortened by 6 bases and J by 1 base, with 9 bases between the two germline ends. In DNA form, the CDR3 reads TGTGCCAGTAGGACATTATCGAACACTGAAGCTTTCTTT. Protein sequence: CASRTLSNTEAFF.

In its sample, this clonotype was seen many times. The CDR3 bases are TGTGCCAGTAGTTGGAGGGAGTATTCACCCCTCCACTTT. Amino acids: CASSWREYSPLHF. The genes are TRBV19 and TRBJ1-6, with no clear D. CDR3 length equals 13 residues. Germline lookup yields CDR1 LNHDA and CDR2 SQIVND (reference sequence). With 5 bases removed from V and 8 bases from J, the gap between germline ends came to 10 bases.

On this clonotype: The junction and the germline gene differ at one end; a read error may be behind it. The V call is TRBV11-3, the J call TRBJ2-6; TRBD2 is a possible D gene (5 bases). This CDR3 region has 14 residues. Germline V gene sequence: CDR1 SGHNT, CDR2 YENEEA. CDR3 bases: TGTGCCGGCAGCCAAGAGGGCGGATTGAACGTCCTGACTTTC. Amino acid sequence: CAGSQEGGLNVLTF.

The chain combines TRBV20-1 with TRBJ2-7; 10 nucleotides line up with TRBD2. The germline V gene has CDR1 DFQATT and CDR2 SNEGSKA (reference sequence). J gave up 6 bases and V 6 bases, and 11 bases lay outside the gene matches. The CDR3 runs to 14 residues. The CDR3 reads CSANPPSGRAEQYF. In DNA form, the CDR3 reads TGCAGTGCCAACCCACCCAGCGGGAGGGCCGAGCAGTACTTC.

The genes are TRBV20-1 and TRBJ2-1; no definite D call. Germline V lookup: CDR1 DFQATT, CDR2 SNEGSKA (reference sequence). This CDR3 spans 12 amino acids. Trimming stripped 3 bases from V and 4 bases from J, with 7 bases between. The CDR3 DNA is TGCAGTGCTAGTAGGGCTTACAATGAGCAGTTCTTC. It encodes CSASRAYNEQFF.

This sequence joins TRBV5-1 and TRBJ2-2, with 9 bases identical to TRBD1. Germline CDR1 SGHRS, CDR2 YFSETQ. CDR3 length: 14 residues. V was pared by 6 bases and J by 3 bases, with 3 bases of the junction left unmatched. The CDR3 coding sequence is TGCGCCAGCAAACGGACAGGGGACACCGGGGAGCTGTTTTTT. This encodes CASKRTGDTGELFF.

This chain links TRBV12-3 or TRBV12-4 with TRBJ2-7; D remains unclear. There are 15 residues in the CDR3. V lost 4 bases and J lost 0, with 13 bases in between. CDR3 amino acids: CASSYLEPTSYEQYF. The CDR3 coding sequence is TGTGCCAGCAGTTACTTAGAACCCACCTCCTACGAGCAGTACTTC.

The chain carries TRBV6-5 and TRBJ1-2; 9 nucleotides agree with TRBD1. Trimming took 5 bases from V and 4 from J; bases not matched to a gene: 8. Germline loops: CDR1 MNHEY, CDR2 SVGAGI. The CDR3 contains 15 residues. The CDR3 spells CASSGPTGGGYGYTF. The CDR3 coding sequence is TGTGCCAGCAGTGGACCCACAGGGGGCGGCTATGGCTACACCTTC.

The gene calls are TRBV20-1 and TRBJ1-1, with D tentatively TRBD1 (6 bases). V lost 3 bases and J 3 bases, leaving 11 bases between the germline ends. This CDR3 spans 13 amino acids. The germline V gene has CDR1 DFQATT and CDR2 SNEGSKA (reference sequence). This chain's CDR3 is CSASRQVDTEAFF. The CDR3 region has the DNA TGCAGTGCTAGCAGACAGGTGGACACTGAAGCTTTCTTT.

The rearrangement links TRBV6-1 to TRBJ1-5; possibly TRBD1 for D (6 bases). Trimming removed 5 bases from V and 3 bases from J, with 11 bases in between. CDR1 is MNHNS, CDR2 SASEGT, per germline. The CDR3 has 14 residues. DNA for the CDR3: TGTGCCAGCAGTCAGGGGCAGCACAATCAGCCCCAGCATTTT. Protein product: CASSQGQHNQPQHF.

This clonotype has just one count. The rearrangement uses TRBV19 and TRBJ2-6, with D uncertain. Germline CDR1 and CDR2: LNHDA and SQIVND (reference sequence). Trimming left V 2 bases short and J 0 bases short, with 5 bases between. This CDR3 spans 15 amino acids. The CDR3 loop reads CASSISHSGANVLTF. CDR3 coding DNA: TGTGCCAGTAGTATATCCCACTCTGGGGCCAACGTCCTGACTTTC.

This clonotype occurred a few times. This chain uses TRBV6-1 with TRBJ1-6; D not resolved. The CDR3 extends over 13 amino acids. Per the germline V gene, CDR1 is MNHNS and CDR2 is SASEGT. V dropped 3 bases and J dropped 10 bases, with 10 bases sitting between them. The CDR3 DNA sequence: TGTGCCAGCAGTGACCTCCCCGGGTCACCCCTCCACTTT. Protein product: CASSDLPGSPLHF.

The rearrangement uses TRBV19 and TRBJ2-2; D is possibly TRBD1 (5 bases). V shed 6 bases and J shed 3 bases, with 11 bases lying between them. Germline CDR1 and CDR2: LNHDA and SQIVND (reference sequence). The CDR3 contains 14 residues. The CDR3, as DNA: TGTGCCAGTAGGACCAGGGTGGACACCGGGGAGCTGTTTTTT. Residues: CASRTRVDTGELFF.

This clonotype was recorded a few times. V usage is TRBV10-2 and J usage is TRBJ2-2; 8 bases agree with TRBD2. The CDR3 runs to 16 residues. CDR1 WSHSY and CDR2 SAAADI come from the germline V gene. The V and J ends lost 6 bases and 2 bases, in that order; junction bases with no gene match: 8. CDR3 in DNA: TGCGCCAGCAGAAGACTAGCGAGCTCAAACACCGGGGAGCTGTTTTTT. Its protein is CASRRLASSNTGELFF.

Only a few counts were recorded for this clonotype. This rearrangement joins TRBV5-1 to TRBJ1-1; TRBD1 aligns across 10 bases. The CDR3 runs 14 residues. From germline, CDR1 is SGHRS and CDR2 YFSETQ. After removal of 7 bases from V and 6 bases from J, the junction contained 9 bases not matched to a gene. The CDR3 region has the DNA TGCGCCAGCTGCCCCCTCGGGACAGGGGCTGAAGCTTTCTTT. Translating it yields CASCPLGTGAEAFF.

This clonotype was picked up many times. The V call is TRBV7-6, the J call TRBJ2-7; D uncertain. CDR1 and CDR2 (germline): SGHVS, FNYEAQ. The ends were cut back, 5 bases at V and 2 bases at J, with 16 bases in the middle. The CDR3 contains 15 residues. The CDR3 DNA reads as TGTGCCAGCAGCCCACACCTGGGAAGCGCCTACGAGCAGTACTTC. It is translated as CASSPHLGSAYEQYF.

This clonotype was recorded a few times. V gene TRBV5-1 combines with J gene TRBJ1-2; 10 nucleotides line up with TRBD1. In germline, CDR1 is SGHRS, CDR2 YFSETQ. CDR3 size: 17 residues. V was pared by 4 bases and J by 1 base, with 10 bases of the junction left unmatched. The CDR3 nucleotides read TGCGCCAGCAGCCTGAGACCGACAGGGGGCAGTAACTATGGCTACACCTTC. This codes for CASSLRPTGGSNYGYTF.